Below, one T cell receptor beta chain is given with its context. This sample was included in a study of blood T cell repertoires in COVID-19. Study background: Researchers got acute and convalescent COVID-19 samples from the United States, Italy and Spain.

CDR3 size: 16 residues. The germline V gene encodes CDR1 KGHDR and CDR2 SFDVKD. V dropped 2 bases and J dropped 7 bases, with 19 bases sitting between them. Measured with immunoSEQ multiplex PCR; TCRdb has only the in-frame clones, and not every one. Among roughly 50,000 clones, roughly 78% were seen once, and the ten largest hold over 3%. Sequencing input: peripheral blood. This receptor was identified in a man between 60 and 75 years old with acute or convalescent COVID-19. The V gene is TRBV24-1, the J gene TRBJ1-1, with D possibly being TRBD1 (6 bases). CDR3 in amino acids: CATSDSSTGTNFEAFF. In DNA form, the CDR3 reads TGTGCCACCAGTGATTCCTCGACCGGGACAAATTTTGAAGCTTTCTTT.